The clone carrying this T cell receptor beta chain was counted a single time. Different DNA sequences within this sample yield the same CDR3. Authors' data handling: Quantification of nucleated cells was approximated via reference gene primer amplification. Method: immunoSEQ multiplex PCR; TCRdb's copy keeps in-frame clones and lacks some. That table is the source of V, J and clone size, and D and trimming were worked out from the DNA. The repertoire holds about 300,000 clones, with nearly 90% as singletons. This entry is derived from a study of blood T cell repertoires in COVID-19. V gave up 1 base and J gave up 7 bases, with 8 bases separating them. The CDR3 has 13 amino acids.

Material for sequencing was PBMCs or T cells enriched from blood (not recorded which). This rearrangement joins TRBV12-3 or TRBV12-4 to TRBJ1-5; D gene uncertain. The source of this sequence is a woman in her 30s who had recovered from COVID-19. CDR3 protein: CASSLVGGQPQHF. Here the CDR3 DNA reads TGTGCCAGCAGTTTAGTTGGCGGCCAGCCCCAGCATTTT.